This T cell receptor (beta chain) stems from a study of blood T cell repertoires in COVID-19. Study-level background: The samples span acute and convalescent COVID-19 from the United States, Italy and Spain. PBMCs, B-cell-depleted T cells, or T cells provided the cDNA or gDNA that made up the material.

Trimming took 0 bases from V and 6 from J; bases not matched to a gene: 2. Germline CDR1 reads SGHRS; CDR2 reads YFSETQ. The length of the CDR3 is 14 residues. Original processing notes: By means of reference gene primer amplification, nucleated cell counts were estimated. TCRdb's copy holds only in-frame clones and misses some; the assay was immunoSEQ multiplex PCR. For V, J and clone size, that table is used; D and trimming come from the DNA. The table shows fewer than 250,000 clones, with 84% occurring only once. The TCR originated in a human donor in a cohort sampled during active COVID-19. The sequenced sample was peripheral blood. The V gene is TRBV5-1, the J gene TRBJ2-2; TRBD1 aligns across 7 bases. The CDR3 loop reads CASSLGQGSGELFF. CDR3 DNA sequence: TGCGCCAGCAGCTTGGGACAGGGATCCGGGGAGCTGTTTTTT.